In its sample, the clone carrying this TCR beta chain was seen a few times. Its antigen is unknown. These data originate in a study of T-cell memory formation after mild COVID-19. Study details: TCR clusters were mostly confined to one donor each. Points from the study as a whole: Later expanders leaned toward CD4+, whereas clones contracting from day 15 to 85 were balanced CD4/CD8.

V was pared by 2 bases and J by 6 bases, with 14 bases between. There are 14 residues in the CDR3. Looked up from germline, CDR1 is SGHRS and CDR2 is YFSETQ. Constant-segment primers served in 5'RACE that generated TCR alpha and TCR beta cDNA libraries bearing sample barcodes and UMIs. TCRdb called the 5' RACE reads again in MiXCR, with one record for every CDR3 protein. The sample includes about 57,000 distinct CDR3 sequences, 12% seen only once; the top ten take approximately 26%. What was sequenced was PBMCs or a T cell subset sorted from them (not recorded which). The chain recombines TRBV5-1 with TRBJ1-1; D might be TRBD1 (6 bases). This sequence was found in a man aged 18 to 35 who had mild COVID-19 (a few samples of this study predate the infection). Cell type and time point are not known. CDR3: CASSFWQGFAEAFF. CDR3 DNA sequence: TGCGCCAGCAGCTTCTGGCAGGGGTTCGCTGAAGCTTTCTTT. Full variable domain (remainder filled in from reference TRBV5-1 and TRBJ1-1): KAGVTQTPRYLIKTRGQQVTLSCSPISGHRSVSWYQQTPGQGLQFLFEYFSETQRNKGNFPGRFSGRQFSNSRSEMNVSTLELGDSALYLCASSFWQGFAEAFFGQGTRLTVV.